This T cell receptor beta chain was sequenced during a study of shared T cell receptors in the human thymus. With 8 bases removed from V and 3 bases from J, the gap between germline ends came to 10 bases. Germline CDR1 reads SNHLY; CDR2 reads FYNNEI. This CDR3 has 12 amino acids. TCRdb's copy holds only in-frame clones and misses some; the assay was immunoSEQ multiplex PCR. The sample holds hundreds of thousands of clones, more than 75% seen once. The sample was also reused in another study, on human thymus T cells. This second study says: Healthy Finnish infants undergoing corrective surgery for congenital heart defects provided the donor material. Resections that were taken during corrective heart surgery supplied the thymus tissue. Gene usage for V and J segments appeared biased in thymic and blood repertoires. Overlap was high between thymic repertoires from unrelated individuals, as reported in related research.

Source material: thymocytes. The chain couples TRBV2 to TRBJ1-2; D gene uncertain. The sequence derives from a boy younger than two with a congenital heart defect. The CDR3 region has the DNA TGTGCCAGCCGTCCCCGGGACTATGGCTACACCTTC. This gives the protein CASRPRDYGYTF. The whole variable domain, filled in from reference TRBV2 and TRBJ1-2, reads EPEVTQTPSHQVTQMGQEVILRCVPISNHLYFYWYRQILGQKVEFLVSFYNNEISEKSEIFDDQFSVERPDGSNFTLKIRSTKLEDSAMYFCASRPRDYGYTFGSGTRLTVV.